These T cell receptor beta chains were read from a single sample in a study of OX40 agonist ivuxolimab in advanced cancers. Libraries were prepared by immunoSEQ multiplex PCR; TCRdb keeps only in-frame clonotypes and omits some of them. The sample has 11,000 to 15,000 clones; 90% to 95% are singletons. Sequences were derived from CD4+ or CD8+ T cells sorted from blood, sampled in a trial of the OX40 agonist ivuxolimab. The receptors come from an adult with an advanced solid tumor such as melanoma, head and neck, liver or kidney cancer. Both conserved end residues are part of each CDR3. The D gene is left open where the match is weak. Clone size is given for some rows only: seen once, a few or many times, or a class if the clone is expanded.

j_gene	abundance	d_gene	v_gene	CDR3nt	CDR3aa
TRBJ1-1	.	.	TRBV5-1	TGCGCCAGCAGCTTGGGGCTTAACACTGAAGCTTTCTTT	CASSLGLNTEAFF
TRBJ1-1	.	.	TRBV5-5	TGTGCCAGCAGCCAGGGATGGAACACTGAAGCTTTCTTT	CASSQGWNTEAFF
TRBJ1-1	.	.	TRBV5-8	TGTGCCAGCAGCTTGGCCAGTAACACTGAAGCTTTCTTT	CASSLASNTEAFF
TRBJ2-7	once	TRBD1	TRBV5-6	TGTGCCAGCAGCCTCCCGGGACAGGGGGCCTACGAGCAGTACTTC	CASSLPGQGAYEQYF
TRBJ1-1	.	.	TRBV11-2	TGTGCCAGCAGCTTAGGTCAGTACACTGAAGCTTTCTTT	CASSLGQYTEAFF
TRBJ2-7	.	TRBD2	TRBV19	TGTGCCAGTAGTACAACTAGCGGGGGCTACGAGCAGTACTTC	CASSTTSGGYEQYF
TRBJ2-1	.	.	TRBV21-1	TGTGCCAGCAGCAAAGCTGGTAGGGAGGTCCTCGTGCAGTTCTTC	CASSKAGREVLVQFF
TRBJ2-5	.	TRBD2	TRBV11-2	TGTGCCAGCAGCTTAGTGGGCGGGAGGGCCTCAGAGACCCAGTACTTC	CASSLVGGRASETQYF
TRBJ2-7	.	.	TRBV21-1	TGTGCCAGCAGCAAAGGGAAGTGGTACCTGGAAGAGCAGTACTTC	CASSKGKWYLEEQYF
TRBJ2-7	.	TRBD1	TRBV28	TGTGCCAGCAGTTTGTGGGACAGGTCAAACGAGCAGTACTTC	CASSLWDRSNEQYF
TRBJ1-1	.	.	TRBV7-6	TGTGCCAGCAGCCATAGGGGGGAGGCTGAAGCTTTCTTT	CASSHRGEAEAFF